Detailed here is one T cell receptor beta chain. These data are taken from a study of blood T cell repertoires in COVID-19. Assay used: immunoSEQ multiplex PCR; TCRdb lists only in-frame clones, some missing. The sample includes about 300,000 clones, around 87% seen only once; the top ten take around 1.4%. The sample consisted of peripheral blood. The TCR was taken from a man aged 65 to 79 with acute or convalescent COVID-19.

The DNA for the CDR3 is TGTGCCAGCAGTGAAGTTGGGGCTAGCGGGAGTTACGAGCAGTACTTC. Encoded protein: CASSEVGASGSYEQYF. The V and J genes are TRBV2 and TRBJ2-7; TRBD2 aligns across 10 bases. The germline V gene has CDR1 SNHLY and CDR2 FYNNEI. V dropped 1 base and J dropped 4; count of bases not matched to a gene: 7. CDR3 length equals 16 residues.